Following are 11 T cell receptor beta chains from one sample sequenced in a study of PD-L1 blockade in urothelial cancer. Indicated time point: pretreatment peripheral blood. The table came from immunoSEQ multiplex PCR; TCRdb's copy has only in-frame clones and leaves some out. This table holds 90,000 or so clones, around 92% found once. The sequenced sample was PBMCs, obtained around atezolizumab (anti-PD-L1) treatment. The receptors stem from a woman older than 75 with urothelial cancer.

CDR3 region: CASRDRYEQYF. The CDR3 nucleotides read TGCGCCAGCAGGGACAGATACGAGCAGTACTTC. This chain connects TRBV5-1 to TRBJ2-7, with D possibly matching TRBD1 (6 bases). The V end lost 5 bases, the J end lost 4 bases, and 7 bases lay between the germline ends. This CDR3 spans 11 amino acids. Germline loops: CDR1 SGHRS, CDR2 YFSETQ. Complete variable domain (other parts from reference TRBV5-1 and TRBJ2-7): KAGVTQTPRYLIKTRGQQVTLSCSPISGHRSVSWYQQTPGQGLQFLFEYFSETQRNKGNFPGRFSGRQFSNSRSEMNVSTLELGDSALYLCASRDRYEQYFGPGTRLTVT.

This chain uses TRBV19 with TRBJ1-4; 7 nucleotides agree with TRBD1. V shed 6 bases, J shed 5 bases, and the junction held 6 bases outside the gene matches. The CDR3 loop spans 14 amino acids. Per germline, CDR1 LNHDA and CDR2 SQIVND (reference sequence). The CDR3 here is CASRFQGENEKLFF. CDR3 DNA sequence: TGTGCCAGTAGGTTTCAGGGGGAAAATGAAAAACTGTTTTTT.

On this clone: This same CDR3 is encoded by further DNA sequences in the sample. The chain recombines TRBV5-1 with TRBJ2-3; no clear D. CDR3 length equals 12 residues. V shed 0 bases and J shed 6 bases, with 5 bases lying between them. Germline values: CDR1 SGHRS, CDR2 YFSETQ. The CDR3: CASSLDSDTQYF. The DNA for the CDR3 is TGCGCCAGCAGCTTGGATTCGGATACGCAGTATTTT. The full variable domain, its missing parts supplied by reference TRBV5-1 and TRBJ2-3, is KAGVTQTPRYLIKTRGQQVTLSCSPISGHRSVSWYQQTPGQGLQFLFEYFSETQRNKGNFPGRFSGRQFSNSRSEMNVSTLELGDSALYLCASSLDSDTQYFGPGTRLTVL.

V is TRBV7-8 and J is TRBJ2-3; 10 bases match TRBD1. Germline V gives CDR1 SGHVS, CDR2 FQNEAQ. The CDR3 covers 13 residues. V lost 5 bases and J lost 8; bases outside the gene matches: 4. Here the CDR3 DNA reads TGTGCCAGCAGCGGGACAGGGGTGGGTACGCAGTATTTT. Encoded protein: CASSGTGVGTQYF.

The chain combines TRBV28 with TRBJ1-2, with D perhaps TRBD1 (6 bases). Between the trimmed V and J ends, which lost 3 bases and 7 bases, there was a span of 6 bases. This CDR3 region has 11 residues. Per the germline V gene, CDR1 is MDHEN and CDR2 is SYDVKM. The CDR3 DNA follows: TGTGCCAGCAGTTTGGGGGCTGGCTACACCTTC. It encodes CASSLGAGYTF.

CDR3 residues: CASSMDRSGSYEQYF. The CDR3 nucleotides are TGTGCCAGCAGTATGGACAGATCGGGCTCCTACGAGCAGTACTTC. This chain connects TRBV6-5 to TRBJ2-7; a possible D gene is TRBD1 (6 bases). Germline V gene lookup returns CDR1 MNHEY and CDR2 SVGAGI. The CDR3 loop spans 15 amino acids. Between the trimmed V and J ends, which lost 5 bases and 0 bases, there was a span of 14 bases.

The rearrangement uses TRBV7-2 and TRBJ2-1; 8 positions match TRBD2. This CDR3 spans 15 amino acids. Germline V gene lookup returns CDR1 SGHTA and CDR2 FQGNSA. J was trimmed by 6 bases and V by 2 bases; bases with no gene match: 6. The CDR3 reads CASSLFPSGPNEQFF. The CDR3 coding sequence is TGTGCCAGCAGCTTATTCCCTAGCGGGCCCAATGAGCAGTTCTTC.

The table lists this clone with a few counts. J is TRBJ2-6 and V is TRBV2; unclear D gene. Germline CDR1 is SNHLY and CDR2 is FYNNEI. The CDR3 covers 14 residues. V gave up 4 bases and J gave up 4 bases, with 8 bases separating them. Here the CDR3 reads CASSVNSGANVLTF. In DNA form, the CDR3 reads TGTGCCAGCAGTGTAAATTCGGGGGCCAACGTCCTGACTTTC.

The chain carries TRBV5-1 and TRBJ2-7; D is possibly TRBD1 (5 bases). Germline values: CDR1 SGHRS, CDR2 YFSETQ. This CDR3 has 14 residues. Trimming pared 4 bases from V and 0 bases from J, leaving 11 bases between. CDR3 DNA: TGCGCCAGCAGCCTGAAACAGGCCTCCTACGAGCAGTACTTC. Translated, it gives CASSLKQASYEQYF.

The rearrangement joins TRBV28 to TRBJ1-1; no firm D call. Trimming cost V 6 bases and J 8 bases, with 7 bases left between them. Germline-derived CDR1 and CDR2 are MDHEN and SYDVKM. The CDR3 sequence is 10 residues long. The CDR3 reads CASREREAFF. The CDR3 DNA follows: TGTGCCAGCAGAGAGAGAGAAGCTTTCTTT.

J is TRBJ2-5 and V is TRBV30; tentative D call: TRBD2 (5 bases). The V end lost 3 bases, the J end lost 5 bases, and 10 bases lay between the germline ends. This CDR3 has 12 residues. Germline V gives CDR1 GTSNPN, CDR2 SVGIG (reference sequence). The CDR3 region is CAWSPRRETQYF. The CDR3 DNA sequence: TGTGCCTGGAGCCCCCGGAGGGAGACCCAGTACTTC.